Here is one TCR beta chain with its context. What it recognizes is unknown. These data belong to a study of cytomegalovirus exposure and HLA in healthy donors. Study conclusions and caveats: Relative to the roughly 690-donor mean, N-insertions were reportedly fewer in an Asian-associated ancestry cluster in a later analysis.

Both 60 Vbeta primers and 13 Jbeta primers went into the PCR. In the original analysis: A later analysis counted approximately 80 million unique TCR beta chains, some 11 million shared. The table came from immunoSEQ multiplex PCR; TCRdb's copy has only in-frame clones and leaves some out. V, J and clone size are those of that table, while D and trimming were read from the DNA. This sample's table has tens of thousands of clones. The germline V gene has CDR1 SGHRS and CDR2 YFSETQ. V lost 4 bases to trimming and J lost 5 bases; unmatched junction nucleotides: 6. The CDR3 runs 15 residues. The clonotype comes from a woman aged 18-35 years in good health and CMV-seronegative. This rearrangement joins TRBV5-1 to TRBJ1-1, with 12 bases lining up with TRBD1. The sample taken for sequencing was PBMCs. The CDR3 reads CASSPGTGGETEAFF. The CDR3 DNA reads TGCGCCAGCAGCCCCGGGACAGGGGGCGAAACTGAAGCTTTCTTT.